The 11 T cell receptor beta chains listed next were all sequenced from one sample in a study of patients and donors after allogeneic stem cell transplantation. Each CDR3 protein is one row after TCRdb ran MiXCR on the RT-PCR reads. There are about a million distinct CDR3 sequences in the sample; 18% occur only once, and 6% lies in the top ten. The source material was blood, either unsorted or a sorted T cell fraction (not recorded which). The receptors shown here come from a human donor who was either an allogeneic HSCT recipient or a stem cell or donor lymphocyte infusion donor (not recorded which). It is not recorded whose cells these are; they may come from a transplant donor.

V is TRBV28 and J is TRBJ1-1, with D unclear. Germline V lookup: CDR1 MDHEN, CDR2 SYDVKM. Trimming took off 6 bases at V and 10 bases at J, with 12 bases between the two ends. The CDR3 extends over 11 amino acids. CDR3 sequence (DNA): TGTGCCAGCAGAATACCGGCGGGAGCTTTCTTT. Its protein product is CASRIPAGAFF.

V usage is TRBV12-3 or TRBV12-4 and J usage is TRBJ1-5; possibly TRBD1 for D (5 bases). The CDR3 is 13 residues long. The ends were cut back, 7 bases at V and 4 bases at J, with 11 bases in the middle. The DNA for the CDR3 is TGTGCCAGCACCCTGGGGGGGAATCAGCCCCAGCATTTT. Residues: CASTLGGNQPQHF.

V is TRBV6-2 or TRBV6-3 and J is TRBJ2-5; TRBD1 matches 8 bases. The trim removed 4 bases at V and 7 bases at J, leaving 11 bases unmatched. Per germline, CDR1 MNHEY and CDR2 SVGEGT. The CDR3 has 15 amino acids. The CDR3 nucleotides are TGTGCCAGCAGTTCGTCCCAGGACAGGGCTGCGACCCAGTACTTC. The encoded protein is CASSSSQDRAATQYF.

The J gene is TRBJ2-7, the V gene TRBV7-9; weak D call: TRBD2 (6 bases). The CDR3 is 12 amino acids. V lost 5 bases and J lost 6, with 11 bases in between. Germline V gives CDR1 SEHNR, CDR2 FQNEAQ (reference sequence). The CDR3 DNA follows: TGTGCCAGCAGCCCGAGCGGGTTCGAGCAGTACTTC. It encodes CASSPSGFEQYF.

The chain couples TRBV7-2 to TRBJ2-1; D is perhaps TRBD2 (6 bases). There are 14 residues in the CDR3. V was cut by 5 bases and J by 7 bases, with 15 bases left in between. The germline V gene has CDR1 SGHTA and CDR2 FQGNSA. As DNA, the CDR3 is TGTGCCAGCAGCCACCGGGAGTACTCAAATGAGCAGTTCTTC. Amino acid sequence: CASSHREYSNEQFF.

V gene TRBV7-2 combines with J gene TRBJ2-2; a weak D match, TRBD1 (6 bases). Trimming left V 0 bases short and J 1 base short, with 15 bases between. Germline V CDR1 and CDR2: SGHTA, FQGNSA. The CDR3 runs to 18 residues. The CDR3 region has the DNA TGTGCCAGCAGCTTAGCAGTGGTACAGGGCCGGAACACCGGGGAGCTGTTTTTT. This codes for CASSLAVVQGRNTGELFF.

Only a few counts were recorded for this clonotype. The gene calls are TRBV14 and TRBJ2-7; TRBD2 matches at 12 bases. With V trimmed by 4 bases and J by 6 bases, 4 bases remained unmatched. The germline CDR1 and CDR2 sequences are SGHDN and FVKESK. This CDR3 has 14 amino acids. This CDR3 reads CASSPWTSGTEQYF. The CDR3 DNA is TGTGCCAGCAGCCCCTGGACTAGCGGGACCGAGCAGTACTTC.

The rearrangement links TRBV11-3 to TRBJ2-7; D remains unclear. CDR3 length equals 14 residues. Germline-derived CDR1 and CDR2 are SGHNT and YENEEA. Trimming took 7 bases from V and 1 from J, leaving 14 bases between them. CDR3 sequence: CASTVGVGSYEQYF. The CDR3 bases are TGTGCCAGCACGGTGGGCGTGGGGTCCTACGAGCAGTACTTC.

This clonotype has a count of ten or more. The V gene is TRBV7-2, the J gene TRBJ2-1; the D gene is possibly TRBD1 (6 bases). V dropped 3 bases and J dropped 0 bases, with 15 bases sitting between them. Germline lookup yields CDR1 SGHTA and CDR2 FQGNSA. The CDR3 extends over 17 amino acids. CDR3 region: CASSFPLRGSSYNEQFF. In DNA form, the CDR3 reads TGTGCCAGCAGCTTTCCCCTGAGGGGGAGCTCCTACAATGAGCAGTTCTTC.

This clonotype was observed a handful of times. The V and J genes are TRBV2 and TRBJ1-5; tentative D call: TRBD1 (6 bases). The V and J ends lost 2 bases and 2 bases respectively, with 13 bases between them. The CDR3 is 16 amino acids. Germline values: CDR1 SNHLY, CDR2 FYNNEI. The CDR3 sequence: CASSERGGRRNQPQHF. CDR3 sequence (DNA): TGTGCCAGCAGTGAAAGGGGGGGGAGACGCAATCAGCCCCAGCATTTT.

This clonotype came up many times. The CDR3 reads CASSEDRGLLNEQFF. CDR3 in DNA: TGTGCCAGCAGTGAGGACAGGGGGCTTCTCAATGAGCAGTTCTTC. V and J are TRBV12-3 or TRBV12-4 and TRBJ2-1; 11 bases are a match to TRBD1. Trimming took 5 bases from V and 6 from J; bases not matched to a gene: 6. This CDR3 comprises 15 residues.